The clone carrying this TCR beta chain was picked up one time. The data were obtained in a study of blood T cell repertoires in COVID-19. Study at large: Samples representing acute and convalescent COVID-19 were sourced from the United States, Italy and Spain. In each case, the material was cDNA or gDNA derived from T cells, B-cell-depleted T cells, or PBMCs.

Per the original data handling: How many nucleated cells were present was estimated from reference gene primer amplification. Method: immunoSEQ multiplex PCR; TCRdb's copy keeps in-frame clones and lacks some. That table gives V, J and clone size, and the DNA gave D and trimming. The data contain 200,000 to 250,000 clones, around 84% of them seen just once; the ten biggest clones take up approximately 5.9%. The material sequenced was peripheral blood. The origin of this receptor is a man older than 75 with acute or convalescent COVID-19.

The CDR3 here is CATSDPNTDTQYF. CDR3 DNA sequence: TGTGCCACCAGTGATCCTAACACAGATACGCAGTATTTT. J is TRBJ2-3 and V is TRBV24-1; no firm D call. The CDR3 sequence is 13 residues long. Germline lookup yields CDR1 KGHDR and CDR2 SFDVKD. Trimming shortened V by 3 bases and J by 2 bases, and 5 bases separated the two germline ends.